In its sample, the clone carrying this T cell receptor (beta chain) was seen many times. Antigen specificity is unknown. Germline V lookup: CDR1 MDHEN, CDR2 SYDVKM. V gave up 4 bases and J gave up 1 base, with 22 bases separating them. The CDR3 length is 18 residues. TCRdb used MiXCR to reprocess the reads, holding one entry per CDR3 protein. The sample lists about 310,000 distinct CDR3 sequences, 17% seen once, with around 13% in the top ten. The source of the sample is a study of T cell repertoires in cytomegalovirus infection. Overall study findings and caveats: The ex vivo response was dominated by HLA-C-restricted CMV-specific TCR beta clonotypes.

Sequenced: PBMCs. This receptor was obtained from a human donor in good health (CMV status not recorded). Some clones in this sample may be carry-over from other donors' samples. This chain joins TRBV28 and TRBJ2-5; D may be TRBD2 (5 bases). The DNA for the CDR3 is TGTGCCAGCAGTTCCGGAGGAGGCGGTGGAATCTTCCAAGAGACCCAGTACTTC. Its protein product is CASSSGGGGGIFQETQYF.